Following are 18 T cell receptor beta chains from one sample sequenced in a study of beta chain features in type 1 diabetes. Study-level points and caveats: Shorter TCRB CDR3s, moderately but significantly so, were found in Type 1 diabetes patients in all four CD4+ subsets.

Of the isolated RNA, all was reverse transcribed, and so the sequenced material was expressed TCRB transcripts. Assay used: immunoSEQ multiplex PCR; TCRdb lists only in-frame clones, some missing. Of more than 550,000 clones in the sample, more than 13% were seen once. No antigen has been identified for these receptors. The sequenced material came from naive CD4+ T cells from blood. The source is a man between 18 and 29 years old with type 1 diabetes.

In this sample, this clone turned up a few times. The chain recombines TRBV10-3 with TRBJ2-3, with TRBD2 matching over 9 bases. After removal of 4 bases from V and 6 bases from J, the junction contained 8 bases not matched to a gene. Germline lookup yields CDR1 ENHRY and CDR2 SYGVKD. The CDR3 sequence is 15 residues long. DNA for the CDR3: TGTGCCATCAGTGCGGGGGGACTAGCCGGTGATACGCAGTATTTT. Translation gives CAISAGGLAGDTQYF.

This clone has just a few counts. The chain links TRBV5-6 to TRBJ1-1; D might be TRBD1 (6 bases). The CDR3 loop spans 15 amino acids. Germline V lookup: CDR1 SGHDT, CDR2 YYEEEE. V was trimmed by 0 bases and J by 5 bases, leaving 14 bases between them. CDR3: CASSLVGAAMTEAFF. The CDR3 DNA reads as TGTGCCAGCAGCTTGGTGGGGGCCGCAATGACTGAAGCTTTCTTT.

This clone was observed a handful of times. The V gene is TRBV28, the J gene TRBJ2-7, with D unresolved. The V gene lost 5 bases and the J gene lost 8 bases, with 19 bases spanning the gap. Germline CDR1 is MDHEN and CDR2 is SYDVKM. This CDR3 spans 14 amino acids. The CDR3 DNA is TGTGCCAGCAGTCCTACCGGGTCCCTCGGAAAGCAGTACTTC. It specifies CASSPTGSLGKQYF.

J is TRBJ2-1 and V is TRBV5-1, with 7 bases matching TRBD2. V was pared by 4 bases and J by 6 bases, with 13 bases of the junction left unmatched. The germline V gene has CDR1 SGHRS and CDR2 YFSETQ. This CDR3 is built from 16 residues. CDR3 loop: CASSPFHKERGNEQFF. The CDR3 DNA reads as TGCGCCAGCAGCCCGTTTCATAAAGAGCGGGGCAATGAGCAGTTCTTC.

The chain employs TRBV5-4 and TRBJ2-1; 15 bases match TRBD2. CDR1 is SGHNT and CDR2 is YYREEE in the germline V gene (reference sequence). With 4 bases clipped from V and 4 bases from J, the junction kept 3 bases outside the gene matches. The CDR3 sequence is 16 residues long. DNA of the CDR3: TGTGCCAGCAGCCCAGGACTAGCGGGAGGGTACAATGAGCAGTTCTTC. It translates to CASSPGLAGGYNEQFF.

The CDR3 sequence is CASSLAGGTGGVGRETQYF. The CDR3 region has the DNA TGTGCCAGCAGCTTAGCTGGTGGGACAGGGGGCGTTGGCAGAGAGACCCAGTACTTC. The V and J genes are TRBV7-9 and TRBJ2-5; TRBD1 agrees at 12 bases. The V and J ends lost 0 bases and 4 bases, in that order; junction bases with no gene match: 12. The CDR3 is 19 residues long. Germline loops: CDR1 SEHNR, CDR2 FQNEAQ (reference sequence).

This clone has just a few counts. The J gene is TRBJ2-5, the V gene TRBV5-4, with D possibly TRBD2 on 6 matching bases. V was pared by 0 bases and J by 5 bases, with 11 bases between. The V gene's germline CDR1 is SGHNT and CDR2 YYREEE (reference sequence). This CDR3 region has 14 residues. CDR3 protein: CASSLEASAETQYF. In DNA, the CDR3 is TGTGCCAGCAGCTTGGAGGCTAGCGCCGAGACCCAGTACTTC.

This clone was seen a handful of times. The chain uses TRBV5-4 and TRBJ1-4; 12 bases are shared with TRBD1. CDR3 length: 14 residues. The V segment lost 4 bases and the J segment 7 bases; nucleotides outside the gene matches: 2. Germline assignment: CDR1 SGHNT and CDR2 YYREEE (reference sequence). The CDR3 region is CASSRDRGLEKLFF. The CDR3 region has the DNA TGTGCCAGCAGCCGGGACAGGGGGCTTGAAAAACTGTTTTTT.

This clone was seen more than once but under ten times. The chain is built from TRBV9 and TRBJ1-1; a possible D gene is TRBD1 (5 bases). CDR3 length equals 15 residues. The V gene lost 0 bases and the J gene lost 1 base, with 10 bases spanning the gap. Germline values: CDR1 SGDLS, CDR2 YYNGEE. CDR3 sequence (DNA): TGTGCCAGCAGCGTAGAGGGGTTCACGAACACTGAAGCTTTCTTT. Translated, it gives CASSVEGFTNTEAFF.

The chain joins TRBV29-1 to TRBJ2-5; unclear D gene. Germline-derived CDR1 and CDR2 are SQVTM and ANQGSEA. Deletions cut 6 bases from V and 5 bases from J, with 19 bases between. The CDR3 contains 14 residues. The CDR3 reads CSVSTMPLGETQYF. Here the CDR3 DNA reads TGCAGCGTCTCCACAATGCCCCTTGGGGAGACCCAGTACTTC.

This sequence joins TRBV6-5 and TRBJ1-3; D is undetermined. The V gene lost 4 bases and the J gene lost 4 bases, with 8 bases spanning the gap. The CDR3 has 13 residues. Per germline, CDR1 MNHEY and CDR2 SVGAGI. CDR3 bases: TGTGCCAGCAGTTCTCCGTACGGAAACACCATATATTTT. Protein sequence: CASSSPYGNTIYF.

This clone was observed a handful of times. The chain uses TRBV28 and TRBJ1-3, with a possible D match to TRBD1 (5 bases). The germline V gene encodes CDR1 MDHEN and CDR2 SYDVKM. V was trimmed by 7 bases and J by 3 bases, leaving 7 bases between them. CDR3 length: 12 residues. CDR3 sequence (DNA): TGTGCCAGCAAAGGGGATGGAAACACCATATATTTT. This encodes CASKGDGNTIYF.

The chain couples TRBV13 to TRBJ1-5; 8 bases are shared with TRBD1. From germline, CDR1 is PRHDT and CDR2 FYEKMQ (reference sequence). This CDR3 region has 13 residues. V gave up 4 bases and J gave up 7 bases; unmatched junction bases: 3. CDR3 region: CASSSDRAQPQHF. In DNA form, the CDR3 reads TGTGCCAGCAGCTCGGACAGGGCGCAGCCCCAGCATTTT. Drawing the rest from reference TRBV13 and TRBJ1-5, the complete variable domain is AAGVIQSPRHLIKEKRETATLKCYPIPRHDTVYWYQQGPGQDPQFLISFYEKMQSDKGSIPDRFSAQQFSDYHSELNMSSLELGDSALYFCASSSDRAQPQHFGDGTRLSIL.

This clone was counted only a few times. The genes are TRBV6-5 and TRBJ1-5, with D perhaps TRBD1 (6 bases). V was trimmed by 6 bases and J by 0 bases, leaving 9 bases between them. The CDR3 covers 14 residues. CDR1 and CDR2 from the germline V gene are MNHEY and SVGAGI. Written as DNA, the CDR3 is TGTGCCAGCAGCCGGACAGATAGCAATCAGCCCCAGCATTTT. Its protein is CASSRTDSNQPQHF.

This clone was detected only a few times. The V gene is TRBV6-6, the J gene TRBJ2-1; D is unresolved. The CDR3 length is 12 residues. V gave up 2 bases and J gave up 8 bases, with 7 bases separating them. Germline assignment: CDR1 MNHNY and CDR2 SVGAGI (reference sequence). The CDR3 is CASSYKRDEQFF. The CDR3 DNA sequence: TGTGCCAGCAGTTACAAGCGAGATGAGCAGTTCTTC.

The chain links TRBV10-3 to TRBJ2-5; D gene uncertain. CDR3 size: 16 residues. V was shortened by 5 bases and J by 2 bases, with 18 bases between the two germline ends. Germline assignment: CDR1 ENHRY and CDR2 SYGVKD. CDR3 DNA sequence: TGTGCCATCAGTTCTCTTGACACCGTCCTACAAGAGACCCAGTACTTC. It codes for CAISSLDTVLQETQYF.

This clone was observed a few times. The chain joins TRBV30 to TRBJ2-3; 8 bases fit TRBD2. From germline, CDR1 is GTSNPN and CDR2 SVGIG (reference sequence). Trimming cost V 2 bases and J 4 bases; bases outside gene matches: 8. The CDR3 runs 15 residues. CDR3 sequence reads: CAWSRPGGAADTQYF. The CDR3 bases are TGTGCCTGGAGTCGCCCGGGGGGGGCCGCAGATACGCAGTATTTT.

The gene calls are TRBV5-4 and TRBJ1-3; D gene ambiguous. The CDR3 has 15 residues. V lost 4 bases and J 0 bases, leaving 11 bases between the germline ends. The germline V gene encodes CDR1 SGHNT and CDR2 YYREEE (reference sequence). CDR3 DNA sequence: TGTGCCAGCAGCCGGCAGAGCAGCTCTGGAAACACCATATATTTT. The encoded protein is CASSRQSSSGNTIYF.